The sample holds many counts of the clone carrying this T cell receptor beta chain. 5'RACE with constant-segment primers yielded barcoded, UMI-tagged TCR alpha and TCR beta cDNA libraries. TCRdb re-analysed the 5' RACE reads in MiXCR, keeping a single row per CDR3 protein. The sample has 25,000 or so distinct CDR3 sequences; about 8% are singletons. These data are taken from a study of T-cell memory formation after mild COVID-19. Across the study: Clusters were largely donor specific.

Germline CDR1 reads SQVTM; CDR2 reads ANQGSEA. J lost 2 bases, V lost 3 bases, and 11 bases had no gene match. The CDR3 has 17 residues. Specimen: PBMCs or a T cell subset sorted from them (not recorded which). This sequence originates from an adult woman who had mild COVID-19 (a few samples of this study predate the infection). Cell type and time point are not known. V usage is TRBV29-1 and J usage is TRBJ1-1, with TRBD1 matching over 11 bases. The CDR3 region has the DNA TGCAGCGTTGATTCTCCCGGACAGGGGGCACTCAACACTGAAGCTTTCTTT. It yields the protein CSVDSPGQGALNTEAFF.